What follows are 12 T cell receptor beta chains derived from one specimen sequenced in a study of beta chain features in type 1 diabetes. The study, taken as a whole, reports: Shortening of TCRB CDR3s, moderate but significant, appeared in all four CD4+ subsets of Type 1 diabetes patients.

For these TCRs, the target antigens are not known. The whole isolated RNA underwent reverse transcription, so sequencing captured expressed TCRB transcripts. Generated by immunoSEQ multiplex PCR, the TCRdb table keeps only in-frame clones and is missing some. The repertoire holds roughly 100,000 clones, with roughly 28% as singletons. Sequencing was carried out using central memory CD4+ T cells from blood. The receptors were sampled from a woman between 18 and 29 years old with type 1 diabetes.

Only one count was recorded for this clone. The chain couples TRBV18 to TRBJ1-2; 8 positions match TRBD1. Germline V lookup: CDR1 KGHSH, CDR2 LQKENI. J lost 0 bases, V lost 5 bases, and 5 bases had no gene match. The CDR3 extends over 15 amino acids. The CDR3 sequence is CASSVGQGPNYGYTF. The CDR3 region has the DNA TGTGCCAGCTCAGTCGGACAGGGTCCTAACTATGGCTACACCTTC.

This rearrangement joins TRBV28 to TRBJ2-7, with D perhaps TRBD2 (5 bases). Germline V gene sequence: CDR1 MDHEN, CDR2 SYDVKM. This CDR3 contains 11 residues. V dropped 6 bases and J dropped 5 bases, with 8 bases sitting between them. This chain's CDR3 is CASRGGHEQYF. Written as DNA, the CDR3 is TGTGCCAGCAGAGGAGGCCACGAGCAGTACTTC.

CDR3 nucleotide sequence: TGCGCCAGCAGCTTGAAGGAGACCTACCAAGAGACCCAGTACTTC. Amino acids: CASSLKETYQETQYF. This chain links TRBV5-1 with TRBJ2-5; unclear D gene. Germline CDR1 is SGHRS and CDR2 is YFSETQ. Trimming removed 1 base from V and 0 bases from J, with 10 bases in between. The CDR3 is made up of 15 amino acids.

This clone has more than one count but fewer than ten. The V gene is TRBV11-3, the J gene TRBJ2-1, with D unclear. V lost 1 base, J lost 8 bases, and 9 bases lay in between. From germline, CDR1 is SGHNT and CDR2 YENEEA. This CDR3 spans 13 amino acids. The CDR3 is CASSLAVTHEQFF. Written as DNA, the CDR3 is TGTGCCAGCAGCTTAGCGGTAACGCATGAGCAGTTCTTC.

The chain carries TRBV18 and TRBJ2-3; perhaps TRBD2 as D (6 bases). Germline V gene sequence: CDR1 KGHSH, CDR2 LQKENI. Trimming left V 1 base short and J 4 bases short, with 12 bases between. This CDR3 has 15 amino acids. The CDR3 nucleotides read TGTGCCAGCTCACCACTCATGGGGGGATCAGATACGCAGTATTTT. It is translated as CASSPLMGGSDTQYF.

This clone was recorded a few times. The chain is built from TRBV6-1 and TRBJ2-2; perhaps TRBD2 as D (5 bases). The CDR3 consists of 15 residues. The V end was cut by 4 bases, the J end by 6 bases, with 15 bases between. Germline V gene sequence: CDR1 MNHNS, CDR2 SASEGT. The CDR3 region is CASSGFSAGAGELFF. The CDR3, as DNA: TGTGCCAGCAGTGGCTTCTCGGCCGGGGCCGGGGAGCTGTTTTTT.

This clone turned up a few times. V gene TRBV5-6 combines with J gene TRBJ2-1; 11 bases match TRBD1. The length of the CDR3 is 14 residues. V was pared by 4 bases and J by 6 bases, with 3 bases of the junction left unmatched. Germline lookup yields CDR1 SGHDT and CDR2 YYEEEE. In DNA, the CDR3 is TGTGCCAGCAGCCGGACAGGGGGCACCAATGAGCAGTTCTTC. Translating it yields CASSRTGGTNEQFF.

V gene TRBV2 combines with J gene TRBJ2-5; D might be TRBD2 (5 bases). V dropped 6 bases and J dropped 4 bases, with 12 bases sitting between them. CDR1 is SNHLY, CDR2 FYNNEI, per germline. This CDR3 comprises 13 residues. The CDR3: CASRPSTRETQYF. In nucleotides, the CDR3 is TGTGCCAGCAGACCTAGCACACGAGAGACCCAGTACTTC.

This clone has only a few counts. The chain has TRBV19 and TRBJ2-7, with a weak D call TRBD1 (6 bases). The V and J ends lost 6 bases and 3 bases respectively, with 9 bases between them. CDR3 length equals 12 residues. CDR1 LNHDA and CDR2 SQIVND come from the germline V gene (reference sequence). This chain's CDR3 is CASSPRGYEQYF. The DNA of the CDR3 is TGTGCCAGTAGCCCCAGGGGCTACGAGCAGTACTTC. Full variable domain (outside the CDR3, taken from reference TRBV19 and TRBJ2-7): DGGITQSPKYLFRKEGQNVTLSCEQNLNHDAMYWYRQDPGQGLRLIYYSQIVNDFQKGDIAEGYSVSREKKESFPLTVTSAQKNPTAFYLCASSPRGYEQYFGPGTRLTVT.

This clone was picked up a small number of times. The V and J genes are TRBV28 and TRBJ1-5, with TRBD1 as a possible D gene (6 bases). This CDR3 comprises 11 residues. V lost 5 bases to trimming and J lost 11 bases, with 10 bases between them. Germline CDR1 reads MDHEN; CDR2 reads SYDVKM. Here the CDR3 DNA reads TGTGCCAGCAGTGGGACAATTTCCCAGCATTTT. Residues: CASSGTISQHF.

CDR3 sequence: CASKGQVEQYV. The CDR3 coding sequence is TGTGCCAGCAAGGGGCAGGTCGAGCAGTACGTC. This chain connects TRBV2 to TRBJ2-7, with D maybe TRBD1 (5 bases). This CDR3 comprises 11 residues. V was clipped by 7 bases and J by 6 bases, with 10 bases between them. Germline V lookup: CDR1 SNHLY, CDR2 FYNNEI.

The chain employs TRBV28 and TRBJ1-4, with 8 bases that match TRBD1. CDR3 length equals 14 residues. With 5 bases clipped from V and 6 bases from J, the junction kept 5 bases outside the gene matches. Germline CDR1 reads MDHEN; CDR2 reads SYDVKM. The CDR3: CASSIPGQDEKLFF. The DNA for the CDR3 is TGTGCCAGCAGTATCCCGGGACAGGATGAAAAACTGTTTTTT.